This record looks at one TCR beta chain sequence and its context. The entry originates in a study of OX40 agonist ivuxolimab in advanced cancers. Across the whole study: Ivuxolimab was administered intravenously to patients at 0.01 to 10 mg/kg every 2 weeks.

Trimming cost V 6 bases and J 2 bases; bases outside gene matches: 7. Germline CDR1 and CDR2: MNHEY and SMNVEV (reference sequence). The CDR3 runs 16 residues. Only in-frame clones appear in the TCRdb table, and some are missing; sequencing was by immunoSEQ multiplex PCR. The sample includes tens of thousands of clones, 85% to 95% of them seen just once. This chain uses TRBV27 with TRBJ2-1, with TRBD2 matching 10 bases. Sample: CD4+ or CD8+ T cells sorted from blood, taken in a trial of the OX40 agonist ivuxolimab. This TCR derives from an adult with an advanced solid tumor such as melanoma, head and neck, liver or kidney cancer. CDR3 nucleotides: TGTGCCAGCAGCATTATAGCGGGAGGCACCTACAATGAGCAGTTCTTC. It is translated as CASSIIAGGTYNEQFF.